Shown below are 18 T cell receptor beta chains from a single sample sequenced in a study of shared clonotypes between healthy human individuals. TCRdb's copy holds only in-frame clones and misses some; the assay was immunoSEQ multiplex PCR. The sample comprises 900,000 to 1,200,000 clones, approximately 80% of which are singletons, and around 0.6% rests with the top ten. The sequencing input was memory CD4+ T cells from PBMCs. The subset was: CD45RA-negative fraction. Receptors were obtained from a man between 18 and 35 years old in good health. Some clones in this sample may be carry-over from other donors' samples.

This chain connects TRBV4-1 to TRBJ1-5; no clear D. The CDR3 loop spans 16 amino acids. Germline V gene lookup returns CDR1 MGHRA and CDR2 YSYEKL. V lost 1 base and J 2 bases, leaving 12 bases between the germline ends. As DNA, the CDR3 is TGCGCCAGCAGCCAAGGTATAGGGCGCGGCAATCAGCCCCAGCATTTT. Its translation: CASSQGIGRGNQPQHF.

This clone has a handful of counts. V is TRBV7-9 and J is TRBJ2-3; the match to TRBD2 covers 10 bases. Germline V gives CDR1 SEHNR, CDR2 FQNEAQ (reference sequence). CDR3 size: 14 residues. V lost 1 base, J lost 7 bases, and 2 bases stayed unmatched. The CDR3: CASSLEAGGHTQYF. DNA of the CDR3: TGTGCCAGCAGCTTAGAAGCGGGGGGGCATACGCAGTATTTT. The variable domain in full, completed from reference TRBV7-9 and TRBJ2-3, reads DTGVSQNPRHKITKRGQNVTFRCDPISEHNRLYWYRQTLGQGPEFLTYFQNEAQLEKSRLLSDRFSAERPKGSFSTLEIQRTEQGDSAMYLCASSLEAGGHTQYFGPGTRLTVL.

The rearrangement links TRBV6-1 to TRBJ1-4, with D hard to call. The V gene's germline CDR1 is MNHNS and CDR2 SASEGT. The CDR3 is made up of 13 amino acids. Trimming removed 0 bases at V and 5 bases at J, with 4 bases between. CDR3 loop: CASSEAGNEKLFF. The CDR3 DNA follows: TGTGCCAGCAGTGAAGCCGGGAATGAAAAACTGTTTTTT.

The chain links TRBV4-3 to TRBJ2-1; D uncertain. CDR1 is LGHNA and CDR2 is YSLEER in the germline V gene. CDR3 length equals 15 residues. Between the trimmed V and J ends, which lost 4 bases and 5 bases, there was a span of 15 bases. In nucleotides, the CDR3 is TGCGCCAGCAGCCTTGTGACGGCCCCGAACAATGAGCAGTTCTTC. As protein: CASSLVTAPNNEQFF.

The rearrangement joins TRBV30 to TRBJ1-1; D is ambiguous. Trimming cost V 0 bases and J 2 bases, with 7 bases left between them. Germline V CDR1 and CDR2: GTSNPN, SVGIG (reference sequence). There are 13 residues in the CDR3. The CDR3 sequence: CAWSVRFNTEAFF. CDR3 coding DNA: TGTGCCTGGAGTGTCCGGTTTAACACTGAAGCTTTCTTT.

J is TRBJ2-1 and V is TRBV7-3, with D tentatively TRBD2 (6 bases). Trimming stripped 0 bases from V and 8 bases from J, with 11 bases between. Germline loops: CDR1 SGHTA, CDR2 FQGTGA. The CDR3 contains 14 residues. CDR3 nucleotide sequence: TGTGCCAGCAGCTTAACCAGGAGGGGCGATGAGCAGTTCTTC. It translates to CASSLTRRGDEQFF.

This clone was seen more than once but under ten times. The chain employs TRBV18 and TRBJ2-7; the D gene is possibly TRBD1 (6 bases). CDR1 KGHSH and CDR2 LQKENI come from the germline V gene. This CDR3 region has 14 residues. The V gene lost 3 bases and the J gene lost 2 bases, with 11 bases spanning the gap. The CDR3 loop is CASSPTGQAYEQYF. The DNA of the CDR3 is TGTGCCAGCTCACCGACAGGACAAGCCTACGAGCAGTACTTC.

The chain employs TRBV27 and TRBJ1-5, with 7 positions matching TRBD1. The junction had 11 bases not matched to a gene; V was cut back by 5 bases and J by 4 bases. Germline V gives CDR1 MNHEY, CDR2 SMNVEV (reference sequence). The CDR3 is made up of 16 amino acids. The CDR3 DNA is TGTGCCAGCAGTCCAAGGGGGCGGGTTACTAATCAGCCCCAGCATTTT. This encodes CASSPRGRVTNQPQHF.

The chain has TRBV7-2 and TRBJ1-2, with D possibly being TRBD1 (5 bases). With 5 bases removed from V and 2 bases from J, the gap between germline ends came to 9 bases. The CDR3 sequence is 13 residues long. Germline loops: CDR1 SGHTA, CDR2 FQGNSA. The CDR3 region has the DNA TGTGCCAGCAGCCCCCGACAGAACTATGGCTACACCTTC. This codes for CASSPRQNYGYTF. The whole variable domain, remainder taken from reference TRBV7-2 and TRBJ1-2, is GAGVSQSPSNKVTEKGKDVELRCDPISGHTALYWYRQSLGQGLEFLIYFQGNSAPDKSGLPSDRFSAERTGGSVSTLTIQRTQQEDSAVYLCASSPRQNYGYTFGSGTRLTVV.

This sequence joins TRBV5-1 and TRBJ2-2, with TRBD2 identical over 7 bases. V lost 0 bases, J lost 4 bases, and 3 bases stayed unmatched. Germline assignment: CDR1 SGHRS and CDR2 YFSETQ. This CDR3 region has 15 residues. CDR3 residues: CASSLAGGGTGELFF. CDR3 sequence (DNA): TGCGCCAGCAGCTTGGCCGGCGGGGGCACCGGGGAGCTGTTTTTT.

The chain is built from TRBV5-1 and TRBJ1-4, with D hard to call. Per the germline V gene, CDR1 is SGHRS and CDR2 is YFSETQ. The CDR3 has 16 amino acids. The V end was cut by 1 base, the J end by 8 bases, with 18 bases between. The CDR3 sequence: CASSLRSGSVGEKLFF. The DNA of the CDR3 is TGCGCCAGCAGCTTGAGGAGCGGTAGCGTTGGCGAAAAACTGTTTTTT.

The chain couples TRBV6-5 to TRBJ1-2; D remains unclear. CDR3 length equals 13 residues. Trimming removed 6 bases at V and 2 bases at J, with 10 bases between. Germline CDR1 and CDR2: MNHEY and SVGAGI. CDR3 amino acids: CASSTDKNYGYTF. In DNA, the CDR3 is TGTGCCAGCAGCACCGACAAAAACTATGGCTACACCTTC.

The chain recombines TRBV2 with TRBJ1-2; D is unresolved. Germline CDR1 is SNHLY and CDR2 is FYNNEI. Deletions cut 5 bases from V and 0 bases from J, with 13 bases between. The CDR3 sequence is 15 residues long. The CDR3 reads CASSPDRIPNYGYTF. Here the CDR3 DNA reads TGTGCCAGCAGTCCGGACCGAATTCCTAACTATGGCTACACCTTC.

This clone has a single count. This chain links TRBV5-4 with TRBJ1-1; tentative D call: TRBD1 (5 bases). The CDR3 runs to 14 residues. Trimming removed 1 base at V and 7 bases at J, with 14 bases between. Germline CDR1 SGHNT, CDR2 YYREEE (reference sequence). The DNA for the CDR3 is TGTGCCAGCAGCTTGACGGGGACGGCAAGTGAAGCTTTCTTT. Its translation: CASSLTGTASEAFF.

Comments on this clone: A much more abundant neighbour one base away suggests this may be a read error. This chain links TRBV7-2 with TRBJ1-2; D unclear. CDR1 SGHTA and CDR2 FQGNSA come from the germline V gene. This CDR3 comprises 13 residues. V was shortened by 1 base and J by 0 bases, with 3 bases between the two germline ends. CDR3 residues: CASSLGANYGYTF. In DNA, the CDR3 is TGTGCCAGCAGCTTAGGGGCTAACTATGGCTACACCTTC. Variable domain in full (rest from reference TRBV7-2 and TRBJ1-2): GAGVSQSPSNKVTEKGKDVELRCDPISGHTALYWYRQSLGQGLEFLIYFQGNSAPDKSGLPSDRFSAERTGGSVSTLTIQRTQQEDSAVYLCASSLGANYGYTFGSGTRLTVV.

The chain has TRBV7-3 and TRBJ2-1, with 7 positions matching TRBD1. CDR3 length equals 13 residues. In germline, CDR1 is SGHTA, CDR2 FQGTGA. V dropped 1 base and J dropped 12; count of bases not matched to a gene: 6. CDR3 sequence reads: CASSLIVGDRQFF. As DNA, the CDR3 is TGTGCCAGCAGCTTAATCGTCGGGGACAGGCAGTTCTTC.

The genes are TRBV30 and TRBJ2-3; no reliable D call. CDR1 is GTSNPN, CDR2 SVGIG, per germline (reference sequence). The CDR3 totals 13 residues. Trimming took off 4 bases at V and 5 bases at J, with 13 bases between the two ends. The CDR3 here is CAWKSGLRDTQYF. CDR3 bases: TGTGCCTGGAAGAGTGGCCTCCGAGATACGCAGTATTTT.

The V call is TRBV14, the J call TRBJ2-7, with a possible D match to TRBD2 (5 bases). The CDR3 contains 15 residues. Germline-derived CDR1 and CDR2 are SGHDN and FVKESK. Trimming took 4 bases from V and 5 from J, leaving 18 bases between them. DNA for the CDR3: TGTGCCAGCAGCCTAGCCCGAGGGCCTTTCCACGAGCAGTACTTC. The encoded protein is CASSLARGPFHEQYF.